Following are 4 T cell receptor beta chains from one sample sequenced in a study of blood T cell repertoires in COVID-19. Some clones are missing from TCRdb's copy, which holds only in-frame ones; the method was immunoSEQ multiplex PCR. The data hold 310,000 or so clones, with approximately 90% observed a single time. The sample comprised peripheral blood. Every receptor here comes from a woman in her thirties with COVID-19, enrolled during active disease.

The CDR3 is CASSLTGVSYEQYF. The CDR3 coding sequence is TGTGCCAGCAGCTTGACAGGGGTCTCCTACGAGCAGTACTTC. The chain is built from TRBV7-9 and TRBJ2-7, with TRBD1 matching over 8 bases. This CDR3 has 14 amino acids. V trimming: 3 bases; J trimming: 0 bases; junction bases outside the gene matches: 1. Per germline, CDR1 SEHNR and CDR2 FQNEAQ (reference sequence).

The J gene is TRBJ2-1, the V gene TRBV5-1; D possibly corresponds to TRBD1 (6 bases). Germline assignment: CDR1 SGHRS and CDR2 YFSETQ. V lost 2 bases and J lost 10, with 10 bases in between. This CDR3 is 12 amino acids long. DNA for the CDR3: TGCGCCAGCAGCTTCACCGGGACAGAGCAGTTCTTC. This codes for CASSFTGTEQFF.

In the case of this clone: Other DNA sequences within the sample encode an identical CDR3. J is TRBJ1-5 and V is TRBV15; tentative D call: TRBD1 (5 bases). The germline CDR1 and CDR2 sequences are LNHNV and YYDKDF (reference sequence). There are 16 residues in the CDR3. The V end lost 0 bases, the J end lost 0 bases, and 9 bases lay between the germline ends. CDR3 sequence: CATSRDRGNSNQPQHF. In DNA, the CDR3 is TGTGCCACCAGCAGAGATCGGGGGAATAGCAATCAGCCCCAGCATTTT. Drawing the rest from reference TRBV15 and TRBJ1-5, the complete variable domain is DAMVIQNPRYQVTQFGKPVTLSCSQTLNHNVMYWYQQKSSQAPKLLFHYYDKDFNNEADTPDNFQSRRPNTSFCFLDIRSPGLGDTAMYLCATSRDRGNSNQPQHFGDGTRLSIL.

The V and J genes are TRBV5-1 and TRBJ1-2; D may be TRBD1 (6 bases). V was shortened by 5 bases and J by 2 bases, with 13 bases between the two germline ends. CDR1 SGHRS and CDR2 YFSETQ come from the germline V gene. This CDR3 is built from 14 residues. The CDR3 sequence: CASSLSGGNYGYTF. CDR3 nucleotide sequence: TGCGCCAGCAGTTTATCTGGGGGCAACTATGGCTACACCTTC.